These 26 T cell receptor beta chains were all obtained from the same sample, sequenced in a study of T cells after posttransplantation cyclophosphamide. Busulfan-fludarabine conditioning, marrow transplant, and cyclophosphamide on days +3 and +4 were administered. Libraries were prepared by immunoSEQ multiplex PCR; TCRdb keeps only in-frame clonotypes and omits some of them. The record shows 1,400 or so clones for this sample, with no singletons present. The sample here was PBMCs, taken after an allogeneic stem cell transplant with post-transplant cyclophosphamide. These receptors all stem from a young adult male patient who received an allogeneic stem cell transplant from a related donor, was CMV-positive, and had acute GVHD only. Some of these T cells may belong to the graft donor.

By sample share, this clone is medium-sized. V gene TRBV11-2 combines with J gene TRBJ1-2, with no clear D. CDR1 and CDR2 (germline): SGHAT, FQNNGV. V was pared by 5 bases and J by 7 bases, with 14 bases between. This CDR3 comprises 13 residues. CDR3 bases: TGTGCCAGCAGCCCCCCGGGGAGCTCTGGCTACACCTTC. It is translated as CASSPPGSSGYTF.

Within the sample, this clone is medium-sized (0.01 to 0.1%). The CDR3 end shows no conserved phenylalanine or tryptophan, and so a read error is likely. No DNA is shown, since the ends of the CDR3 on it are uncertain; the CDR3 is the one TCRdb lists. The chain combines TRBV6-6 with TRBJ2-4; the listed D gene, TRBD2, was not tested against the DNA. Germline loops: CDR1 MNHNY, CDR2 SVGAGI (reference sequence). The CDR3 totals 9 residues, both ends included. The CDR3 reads CASSYDGGV.

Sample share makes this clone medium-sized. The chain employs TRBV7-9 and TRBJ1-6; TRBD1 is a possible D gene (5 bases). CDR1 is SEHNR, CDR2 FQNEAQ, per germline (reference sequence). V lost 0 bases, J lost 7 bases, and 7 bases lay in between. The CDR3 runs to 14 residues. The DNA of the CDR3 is TGTGCCAGCAGCTTAGCGAACAGGAATTCACCCCTCCACTTT. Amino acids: CASSLANRNSPLHF.

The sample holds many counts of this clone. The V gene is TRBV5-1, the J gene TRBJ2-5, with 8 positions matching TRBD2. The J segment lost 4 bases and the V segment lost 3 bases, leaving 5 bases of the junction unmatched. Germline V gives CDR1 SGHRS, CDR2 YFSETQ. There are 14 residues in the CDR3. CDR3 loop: CASSSSAGGETQYF. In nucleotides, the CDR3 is TGCGCCAGCAGCTCAAGCGCGGGGGGAGAGACCCAGTACTTC.

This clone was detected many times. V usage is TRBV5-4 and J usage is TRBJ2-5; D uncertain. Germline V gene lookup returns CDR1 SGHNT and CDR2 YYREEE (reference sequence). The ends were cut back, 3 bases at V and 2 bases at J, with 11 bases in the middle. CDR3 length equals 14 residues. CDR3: CASSYGSIQETQYF. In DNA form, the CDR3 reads TGTGCCAGCAGCTACGGGTCTATACAAGAGACCCAGTACTTC.

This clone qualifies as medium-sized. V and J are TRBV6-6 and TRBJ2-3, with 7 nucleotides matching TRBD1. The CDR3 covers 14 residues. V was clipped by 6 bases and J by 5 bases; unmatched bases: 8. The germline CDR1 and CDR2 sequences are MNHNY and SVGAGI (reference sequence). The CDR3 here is CASSYTGVRDTQYF. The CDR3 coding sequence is TGTGCCAGCAGCTATACAGGGGTAAGAGATACGCAGTATTTT.

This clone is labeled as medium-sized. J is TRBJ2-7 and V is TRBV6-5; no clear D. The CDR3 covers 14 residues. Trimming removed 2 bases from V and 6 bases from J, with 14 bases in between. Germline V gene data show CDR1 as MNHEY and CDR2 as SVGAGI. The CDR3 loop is CASSYLGSVGEQYF. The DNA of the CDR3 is TGTGCCAGCAGTTACCTCGGGTCCGTGGGCGAGCAGTACTTC.

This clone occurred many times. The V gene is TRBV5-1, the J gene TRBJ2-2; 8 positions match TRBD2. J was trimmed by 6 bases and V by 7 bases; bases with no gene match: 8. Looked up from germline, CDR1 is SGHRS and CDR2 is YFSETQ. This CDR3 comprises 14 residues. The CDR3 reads CASLGGEAAGELFF. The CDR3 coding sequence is TGCGCCAGCCTCGGGGGGGAAGCTGCCGGGGAGCTGTTTTTT.

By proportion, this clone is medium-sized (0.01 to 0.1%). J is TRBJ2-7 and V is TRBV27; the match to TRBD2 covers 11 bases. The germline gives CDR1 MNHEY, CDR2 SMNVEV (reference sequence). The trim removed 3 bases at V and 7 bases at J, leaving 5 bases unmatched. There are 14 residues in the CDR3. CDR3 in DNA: TGTGCCAGCAGTTTTAGCGGGGGGGCGCGTGAGCAGTACTTC. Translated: CASSFSGGAREQYF.

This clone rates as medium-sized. DNA of the CDR3: TGTGCCAGCAGTACAGGGACCGGGGAGCTGTTTTTT. Its protein is CASSTGTGELFF. The chain links TRBV12-3 or TRBV12-4 to TRBJ2-2; possibly TRBD1 for D (6 bases). V dropped 5 bases and J dropped 5 bases, with 6 bases sitting between them. This CDR3 is built from 12 residues.

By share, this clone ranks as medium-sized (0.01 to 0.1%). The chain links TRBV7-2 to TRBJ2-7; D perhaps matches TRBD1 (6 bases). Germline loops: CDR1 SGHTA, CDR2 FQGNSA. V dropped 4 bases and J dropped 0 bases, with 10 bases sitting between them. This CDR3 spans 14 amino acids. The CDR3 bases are TGTGCCAGCAGCTCCGGGACACCCTCCTACGAGCAGTACTTC. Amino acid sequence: CASSSGTPSYEQYF. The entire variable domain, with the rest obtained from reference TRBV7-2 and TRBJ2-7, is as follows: GAGVSQSPSNKVTEKGKDVELRCDPISGHTALYWYRQSLGQGLEFLIYFQGNSAPDKSGLPSDRFSAERTGGSVSTLTIQRTQQEDSAVYLCASSSGTPSYEQYFGPGTRLTVT.

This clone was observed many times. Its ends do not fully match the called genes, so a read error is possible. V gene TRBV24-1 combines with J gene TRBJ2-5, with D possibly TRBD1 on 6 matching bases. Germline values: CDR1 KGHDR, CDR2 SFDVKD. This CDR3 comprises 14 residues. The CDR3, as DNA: TGTGCCACCAGTGATTCAGGGGTTCAAGGGACCCAGTACTTC. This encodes CATSDSGVQGTQYF.

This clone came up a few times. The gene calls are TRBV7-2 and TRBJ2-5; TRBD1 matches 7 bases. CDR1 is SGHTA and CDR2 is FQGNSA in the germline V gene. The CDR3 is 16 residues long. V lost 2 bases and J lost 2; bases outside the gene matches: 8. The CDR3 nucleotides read TGTGCCAGCAGCTTACCTTCGGGCAGGGGGCAAGAGACCCAGTACTTC. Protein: CASSLPSGRGQETQYF.

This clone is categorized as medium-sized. The CDR3 DNA reads as TGTGCCAGCAAGACGGACAGCTCTTCCTACGAGCAGTACTTC. Amino acids: CASKTDSSSYEQYF. This rearrangement joins TRBV2 to TRBJ2-7; perhaps TRBD1 as D (6 bases). Germline CDR1 is SNHLY and CDR2 is FYNNEI. The CDR3 has 14 amino acids. Trimming cost V 7 bases and J 1 base, with 14 bases left between them.

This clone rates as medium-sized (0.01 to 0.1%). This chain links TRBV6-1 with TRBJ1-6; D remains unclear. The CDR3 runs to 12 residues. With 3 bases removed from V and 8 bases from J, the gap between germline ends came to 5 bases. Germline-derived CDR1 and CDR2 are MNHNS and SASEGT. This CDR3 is CASSESYSPLHF. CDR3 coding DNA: TGTGCCAGCAGTGAGTCTTATTCACCCCTCCACTTT.

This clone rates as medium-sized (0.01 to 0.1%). DNA for the CDR3: TGTGCCAGCAGTTTAGGGGGACAGGGACCTCTGGCAAACACCATATATTTT. Amino acids: CASSLGGQGPLANTIYF. The chain has TRBV28 and TRBJ1-3, with 9 positions matching TRBD1. Germline V lookup: CDR1 MDHEN, CDR2 SYDVKM. After removal of 2 bases from V and 6 bases from J, the junction contained 11 bases not matched to a gene. The CDR3 covers 17 residues.

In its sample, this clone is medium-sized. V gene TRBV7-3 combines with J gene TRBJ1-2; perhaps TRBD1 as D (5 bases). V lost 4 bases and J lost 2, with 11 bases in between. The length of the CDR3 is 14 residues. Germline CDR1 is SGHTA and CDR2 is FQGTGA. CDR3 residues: CASSSGLTNYGYTF. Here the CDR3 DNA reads TGTGCCAGCAGCTCGGGACTAACCAACTATGGCTACACCTTC.

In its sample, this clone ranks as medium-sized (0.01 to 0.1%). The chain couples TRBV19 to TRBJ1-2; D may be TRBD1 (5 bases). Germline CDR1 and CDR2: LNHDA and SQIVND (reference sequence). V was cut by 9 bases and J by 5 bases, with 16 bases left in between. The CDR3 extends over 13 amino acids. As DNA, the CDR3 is TGTGCCAGCCTGGAGGGGTTTGGGTATGGCTACACCTTC. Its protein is CASLEGFGYGYTF.

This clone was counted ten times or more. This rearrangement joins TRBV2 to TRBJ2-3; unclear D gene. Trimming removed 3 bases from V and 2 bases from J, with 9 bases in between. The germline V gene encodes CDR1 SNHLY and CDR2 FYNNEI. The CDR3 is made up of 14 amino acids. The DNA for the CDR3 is TGTGCCAGCAGTGATCTAGTACCCACAGATACGCAGTATTTT. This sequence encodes CASSDLVPTDTQYF.

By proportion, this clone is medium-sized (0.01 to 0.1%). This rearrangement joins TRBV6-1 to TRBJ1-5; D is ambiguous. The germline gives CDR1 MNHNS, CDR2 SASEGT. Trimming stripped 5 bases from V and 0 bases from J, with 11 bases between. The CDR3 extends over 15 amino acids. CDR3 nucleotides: TGTGCCAGCAGTCCGCTACAGAATAGCAATCAGCCCCAGCATTTT. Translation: CASSPLQNSNQPQHF.

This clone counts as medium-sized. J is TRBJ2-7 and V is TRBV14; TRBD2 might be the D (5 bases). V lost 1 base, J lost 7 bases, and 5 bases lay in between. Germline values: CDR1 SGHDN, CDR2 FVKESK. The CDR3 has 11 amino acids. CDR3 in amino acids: CASSQGTEQYF. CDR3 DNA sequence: TGTGCCAGCAGCCAAGGGACTGAGCAGTACTTC. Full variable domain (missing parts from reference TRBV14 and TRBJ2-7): EAGVTQFPSHSVIEKGQTVTLRCDPISGHDNLYWYRRVMGKEIKFLLHFVKESKQDESGMPNNRFLAERTGGTYSTLKVQPAELEDSGVYFCASSQGTEQYFGPGTRLTVT.

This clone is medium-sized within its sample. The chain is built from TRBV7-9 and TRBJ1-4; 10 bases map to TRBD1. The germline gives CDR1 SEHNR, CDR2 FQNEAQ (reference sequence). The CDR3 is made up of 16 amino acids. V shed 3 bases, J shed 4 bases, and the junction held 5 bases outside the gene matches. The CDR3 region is CASSFGDRGGNEKLFF. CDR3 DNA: TGTGCCAGCAGCTTTGGGGACAGGGGTGGTAATGAAAAACTGTTTTTT.

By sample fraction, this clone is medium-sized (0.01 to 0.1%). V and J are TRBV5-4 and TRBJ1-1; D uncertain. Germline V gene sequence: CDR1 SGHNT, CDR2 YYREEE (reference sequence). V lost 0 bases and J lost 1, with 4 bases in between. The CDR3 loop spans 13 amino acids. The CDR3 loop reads CASSLAGNTEAFF. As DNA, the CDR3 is TGTGCCAGCAGCTTGGCCGGGAACACTGAAGCTTTCTTT.

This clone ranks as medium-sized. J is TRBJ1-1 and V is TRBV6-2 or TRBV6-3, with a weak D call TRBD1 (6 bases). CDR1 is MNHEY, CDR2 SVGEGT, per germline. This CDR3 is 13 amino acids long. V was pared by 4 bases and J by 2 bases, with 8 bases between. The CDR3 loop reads CASSSDSNTEAFF. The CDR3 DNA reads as TGTGCCAGCAGTTCGGACAGTAACACTGAAGCTTTCTTT.

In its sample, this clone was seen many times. For the CDR3, the DNA is TGTGCCAGCAGCCTACTAACAATACAAGAGACCCAGTACTTC. It translates to CASSLLTIQETQYF. The J gene is TRBJ2-5, the V gene TRBV7-9; no clear D gene. Trimming cost V 5 bases and J 2 bases, with 12 bases left between them. Looked up from germline, CDR1 is SEHNR and CDR2 is FQNEAQ (reference sequence). The CDR3 contains 14 residues.

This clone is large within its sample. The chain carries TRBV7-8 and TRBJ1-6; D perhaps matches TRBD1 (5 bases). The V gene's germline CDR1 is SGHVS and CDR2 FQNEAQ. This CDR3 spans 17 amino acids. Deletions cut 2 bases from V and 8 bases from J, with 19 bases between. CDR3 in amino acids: CASSLIRNQRGDSPLHF. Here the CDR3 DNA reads TGTGCCAGCAGCTTAATTAGAAACCAGAGAGGGGATTCACCCCTCCACTTT.